This T cell receptor beta chain comes out of a study of T cell changes during pregnancy in multiple sclerosis. The CDR3 extends over 14 amino acids. The V end lost 7 bases, the J end lost 5 bases, and 16 bases lay between the germline ends. In germline, CDR1 is SGDLS, CDR2 YYNGEE. This clone was recorded once. Data came from immunoSEQ multiplex PCR; TCRdb stores just in-frame clones and leaves some out. Of approximately 43,000 clones in the sample, 80% to 95% are singletons; the top ten hold more than 3%. The receptor's source is a female donor with multiple sclerosis, enrolled in a pregnancy study. The sequencing here drew on CD8+ T cells from peripheral blood mononuclear cells, taken after pregnancy. The chain has TRBV9 and TRBJ2-1; D is perhaps TRBD2 (6 bases). CDR3 coding DNA: TGTGCCAGCGGTGGACTAATCAGCGACAATGAGCAGTTCTTC. This translates into CASGGLISDNEQFF.